The T cell receptor (beta chain) under discussion was sequenced for a study of blood T cell repertoires in COVID-19 (dated by TCRdb to about 2020). Study-wide context: Samples from collaborators originated in the United States, Italy and Spain and spanned both the acute and convalescent phases of COVID-19. The sample metadata nearly always contained a de-identified subject ID, COVID-19 status, age in years and sex. The material from the prospective study consisted of cDNA or gDNA derived from T cells, B-cell-depleted T cells, or PBMCs. Deeply sampled blood TCRbeta repertoires from subjects exposed to, actively infected with, or recovered from COVID-19 were included in the dataset. Samples were obtained from the ongoing ImmuneRACE study (first 160 participants) and from 1,200 or so subjects provided by 6 global collaborators. The repertoires were released in a freely available public database meant as a resource for research on the immune response to SARS-CoV-2. HLA class I and class II types, where available, came from metadata supplied by the sample provider rather than from assay-based typing.

The cysteine opens and the phenylalanine closes a CDR3 of 15 amino acids. The only DNA kept is the CDR3, 45 bases in frame from the first base. Trimming at the junction amounts to 6 bases on V and 2 bases on J, and the germline ends lie 14 bases apart. CDR1 SEHNR and CDR2 FQNEAQ were looked up in the germline V gene (reference sequence). Findings and caveats that apply to the study as a whole: Clinical and demographic metadata were provided uncurated, with the amount varying by source and participant.

At one collaborating source in Seattle, patients were enrolled during active infection and were followed longitudinally through the course of disease. Whole blood was collected in K2EDTA tubes by collaborating institutions according to the institutions' own protocols. For TCRbeta analysis, collaborator samples were shipped as frozen whole blood, as isolated PBMCs, or as DNA extracted from either sample type. The immunoSEQ Assay, a bias-controlled multiplex PCR, was used to amplify TCRbeta CDR3 regions from genomic DNA. Per the original workflow: Within the assay, amplification of reference gene primers was used to estimate how many nucleated cells each sample contained. To quantify the absolute abundance of each unique TCRbeta CDR3 rearrangement, sequence reads were collapsed and filtered. For each sample, productive Simpson clonality was calculated as the square root of Simpson's diversity index across productive rearrangements. Held by TCRdb, this immuneACCESS table contains in-frame sequences only and omits some clones. Under half of the omission traces to an unresolved V gene where checked; the cause of the rest is unknown. V, J and clone size were drawn from that table, and D and trimming were deduced from the DNA. The sample contains around 57,000 clones, around 90% of them found a single time. The ten largest make up around 21% of the sample.

A remark on this clone: The antigen it recognizes is unknown. No much larger clonotype is one base removed from it; base qualities were not supplied.

The rearranged segments are TRBV7-9 and TRBJ2-1; possibly the D gene is TRBD1, per 6 matching bases. Material for sequencing was peripheral blood. The sequence came from a woman of 80 years or more with COVID-19, enrolled during active disease. In nucleotides, the sequence is TGTGCCAGCAGTTCCCGTGGGACACCCTACAATGAGCAGTTCTTC. Its protein reads: CASSSRGTPYNEQFF.